This T cell receptor (beta chain) was recorded in a study of CD4 T cells in relation to SARS-CoV-2 and coronaviruses. The wider study: ViraFEST: roughly 9-day antigen culture of PBMCs, then TCR beta CDR3 sequencing. Controls used an HIV-1 Nef peptide pool or no peptide.

CD4+ T cells from unexposed donors were obtained before the COVID-19 pandemic (2011-2018). After around nine days of culture, CD4+ T cells were isolated. Fresh IL-2 medium replaced half the medium on days 3 and 7. Germline V lookup: CDR1 SGDLS, CDR2 YYNGEE. The CDR3 runs to 16 residues. V lost 5 bases, J lost 4 bases, and 7 bases stayed unmatched. Data came from immunoSEQ multiplex PCR; TCRdb stores just in-frame clones and leaves some out. The top ten clones hold 10% to 15% of a sample with just over 25,000 clones, roughly 70% of them seen once. On this clone itself: The antigen remains undetermined.

The clonotype originates from a human donor in good health. Material: CD4+ T cells from PBMCs, cultured in vitro. The chain couples TRBV9 to TRBJ2-2; 11 nucleotides line up with TRBD1. DNA of the CDR3: TGTGCCAGCAGGAGCAAAGGGACAGGGGGCACCGGGGAGCTGTTTTTT. Protein sequence: CASRSKGTGGTGELFF.